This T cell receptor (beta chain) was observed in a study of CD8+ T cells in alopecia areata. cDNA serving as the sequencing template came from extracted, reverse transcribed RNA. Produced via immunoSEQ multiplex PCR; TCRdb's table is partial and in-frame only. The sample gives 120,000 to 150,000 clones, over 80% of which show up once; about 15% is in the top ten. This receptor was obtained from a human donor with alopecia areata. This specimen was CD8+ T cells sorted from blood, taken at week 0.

In DNA, the CDR3 is TGCGCCAGCAGCCAAGTCGTGGGAAATTCCTACAATGAGCAGTTCTTC. It yields the protein CASSQVVGNSYNEQFF. This chain connects TRBV4-1 to TRBJ2-1, with D unclear. Germline-derived CDR1 and CDR2 are MGHRA and YSYEKL. The CDR3 is 16 amino acids. Trimming took 1 base from V and 1 from J, leaving 11 bases between them.